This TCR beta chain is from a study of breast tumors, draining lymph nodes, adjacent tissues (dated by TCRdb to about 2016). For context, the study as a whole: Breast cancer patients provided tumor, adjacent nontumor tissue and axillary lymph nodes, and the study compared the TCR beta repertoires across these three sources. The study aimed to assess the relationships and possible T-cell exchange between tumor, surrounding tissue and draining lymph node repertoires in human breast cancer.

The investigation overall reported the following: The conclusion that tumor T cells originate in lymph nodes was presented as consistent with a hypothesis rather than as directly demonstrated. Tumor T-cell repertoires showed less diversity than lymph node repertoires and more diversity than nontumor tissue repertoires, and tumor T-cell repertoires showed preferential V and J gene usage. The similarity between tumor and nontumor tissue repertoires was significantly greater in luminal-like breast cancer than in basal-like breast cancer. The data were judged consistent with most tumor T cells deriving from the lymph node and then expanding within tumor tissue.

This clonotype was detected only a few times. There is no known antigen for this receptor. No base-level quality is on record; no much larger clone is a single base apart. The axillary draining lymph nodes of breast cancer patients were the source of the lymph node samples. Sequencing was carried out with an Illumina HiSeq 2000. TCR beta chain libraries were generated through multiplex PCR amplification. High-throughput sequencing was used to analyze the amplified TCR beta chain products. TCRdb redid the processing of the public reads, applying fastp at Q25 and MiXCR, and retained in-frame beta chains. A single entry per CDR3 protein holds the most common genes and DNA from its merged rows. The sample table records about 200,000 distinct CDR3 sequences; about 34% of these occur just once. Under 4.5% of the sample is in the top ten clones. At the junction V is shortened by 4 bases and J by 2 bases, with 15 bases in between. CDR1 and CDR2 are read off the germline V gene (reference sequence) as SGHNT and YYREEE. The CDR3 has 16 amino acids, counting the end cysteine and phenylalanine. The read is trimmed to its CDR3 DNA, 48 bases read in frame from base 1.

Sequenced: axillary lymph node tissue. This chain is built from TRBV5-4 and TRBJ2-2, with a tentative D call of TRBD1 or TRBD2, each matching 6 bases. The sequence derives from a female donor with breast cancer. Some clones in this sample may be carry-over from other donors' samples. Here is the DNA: TGTGCCAGCAGCGGGGACTTTGGGGGCAACACCGGGGAGCTGTTTTTT. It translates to CASSGDFGGNTGELFF.